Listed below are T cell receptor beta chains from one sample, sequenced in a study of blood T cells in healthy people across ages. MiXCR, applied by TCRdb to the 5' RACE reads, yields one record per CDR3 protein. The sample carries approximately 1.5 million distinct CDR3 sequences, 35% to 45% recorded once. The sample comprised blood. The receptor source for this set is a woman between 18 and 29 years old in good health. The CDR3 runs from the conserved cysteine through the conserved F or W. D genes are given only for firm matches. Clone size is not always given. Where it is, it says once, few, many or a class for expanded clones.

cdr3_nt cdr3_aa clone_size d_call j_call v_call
TGTGCCAGCAGCATTGGCCAGGGGAACACTGAAGCTTTCTTT CASSIGQGNTEAFF many - TRBJ1-1 TRBV5-1
TGTGCCAGCAGTCCTCGACTAGCGGGAGTTAAAGATACGCAGTATTTT CASSPRLAGVKDTQYF - TRBD2 TRBJ2-3 TRBV2
TGTGCCAGCAGCCAAGAGCGGCGCGCCTACGAGCAGTACTTC CASSQERRAYEQYF - - TRBJ2-7 TRBV3-1
TGTGCCAGCAGTTTATGGGACAGGGGGCTATCTGAAGCTTTCTTT CASSLWDRGLSEAFF - TRBD1 TRBJ1-1 TRBV12-3/TRBV12-4
TGTGCCACCACCCGGGACAGCAAAAATCAGCCCCAGCATTTT CATTRDSKNQPQHF - TRBD1 TRBJ1-5 TRBV2
TGTGCCAGCGCCAGACAGGGGAACACCGGGGAGCTGTTTTTT CASARQGNTGELFF - TRBD1 TRBJ2-2 TRBV25-1
TGTGCCAGCAGCCACGGGGAGGCTTCGAACACTGAAGCTTTCTTT CASSHGEASNTEAFF - - TRBJ1-1 TRBV11-2
TGTGCCAGCAGCGATCACCTCGGACAGGGGAGGCATCAGCCCCAGCATTTT CASSDHLGQGRHQPQHF - TRBD1 TRBJ1-5 TRBV6-1
TGTGCCAGCAGGGGACAGGCGGTGTCCTACGAGCAGTACTTC CASRGQAVSYEQYF few TRBD1 TRBJ2-7 TRBV2
TGTGCCAGCAGCTTCTTCCCATTTTACTATGGCTACACCTTC CASSFFPFYYGYTF many - TRBJ1-2 TRBV7-2
TGCAGCGTATCGGCGGGGCTTGGAGGGTACTTC CSVSAGLGGYF - - TRBJ2-7 TRBV29-1
TGTGCCAGCACCGGTAATGAAAAACTGTTTTTT CASTGNEKLFF many - TRBJ1-4 TRBV7-9
TGTGCCAGCCGCCTAGGGGGGCGTGCCAGTCATACGCAGTATTTT CASRLGGRASHTQYF - - TRBJ2-3 TRBV11-2
TGTGCCAGCGGGACGACTAGCGGGACTGAGCAGTTCTTC CASGTTSGTEQFF - TRBD2 TRBJ2-1 TRBV2
TGTGCCACCACACAGGGTACAGATACGCAGTATTTT CATTQGTDTQYF few - TRBJ2-3 TRBV25-1
TGTGCCAGCAGTTTTAGGGCCGATAGCTCCTACGAGCAGTACTTC CASSFRADSSYEQYF many - TRBJ2-7 TRBV12-3/TRBV12-4
TGTGCCAGCAGTTACTCGGGCAGTTATGAGCAGTTCTTC CASSYSGSYEQFF few - TRBJ2-1 TRBV6-2/TRBV6-3
TGTGCCAGCAGCAAACAGGGGCTGAACACCGGGGAGCTGTTTTTT CASSKQGLNTGELFF once TRBD1 TRBJ2-2 TRBV7-2
TGTGCCAGCGGTTCTGGACAGGATGAGACCCAGTACTTC CASGSGQDETQYF - TRBD1 TRBJ2-5 TRBV28
TGTGCCAGCAGTTTAGCACGGAGCTCCTACGAGCAGTACTTC CASSLARSSYEQYF many - TRBJ2-7 TRBV7-2
TGTGCCAGCAGCCCCGACTACCTAGCGGGGGGAGAGACCCAGTACTTC CASSPDYLAGGETQYF - TRBD2 TRBJ2-5 TRBV7-2
TGCGCCAGCAGCCCGGGCGGGGGCGAAGAGACCCAGTACTTC CASSPGGGEETQYF - - TRBJ2-5 TRBV5-1
TGTGCCACGGACAGGGCCGGAGATACGCAGTATTTT CATDRAGDTQYF - TRBD1 TRBJ2-3 TRBV19
TGTGCCAGCAGCTCGGGGGGGGCTTACTATAATTCACCCCTCCACTTT CASSSGGAYYNSPLHF few - TRBJ1-6 TRBV7-2
TGTGCCAGCAGCCCCTCATCCGGGACAGGGGGTTACGAGCAGTACTTC CASSPSSGTGGYEQYF few TRBD1 TRBJ2-7 TRBV11-2
TGCAGCGTCGACACGAACTCCTACGAGCAGTACTTC CSVDTNSYEQYF - - TRBJ2-7 TRBV29-1
TGCAGTGCTAGAGGACCTGACGTCGAGCAGTACTTC CSARGPDVEQYF few - TRBJ2-7 TRBV20-1
TGTGCCAGCAGCCCGCAGGGGACCTCCCACGAGCAGTACTTC CASSPQGTSHEQYF - - TRBJ2-7 TRBV7-9
TGCAGTGTCCTAGGGACAGGGGCCGGTTTAGGCCCAGATACGCAGTATTTT CSVLGTGAGLGPDTQYF - TRBD1 TRBJ2-3 TRBV20-1
- CAISESSGRDPVAAGRVYEQYF few - TRBJ2-7 TRBV10-3
TGTGCCAGCAGCTTCCCTACGGTCGGAGCGGGGGTAGATACGCAGTATTTT CASSFPTVGAGVDTQYF - TRBD2 TRBJ2-3 TRBV7-9
TGCGCCAGCAGCCCGAGGGACCACGCCTACGAGCAGTACTTC CASSPRDHAYEQYF few - TRBJ2-7 TRBV4-1
TGTGCCAGCAGTCCTAGGCCCGCTATAGCGGGCCCCTACAATGAGCAGTTCTTC CASSPRPAIAGPYNEQFF few TRBD2 TRBJ2-1 TRBV27
TGTGCCAGCAGCATCCCGGGGACTACTAAAAACATTCAGTACTTC CASSIPGTTKNIQYF few TRBD2 TRBJ2-4 TRBV7-9
TGCGCCAGCAGCCCGGCCACGCAACATTACGAGCAGTACTTC CASSPATQHYEQYF few - TRBJ2-7 TRBV4-3
TGTGCCAGCAGCAAAGTAGGATCCCTAGCGGGAGGGGACACAGATACGCAGTATTTT CASSKVGSLAGGDTDTQYF - - TRBJ2-3 TRBV21-1
TGCAGCCTAGTTTCGGGAGGTGGAGATACGCAGTATTTT CSLVSGGGDTQYF - TRBD2 TRBJ2-3 TRBV20-1
TGTGCCAGCAGTTACCGGTTCACATCCTACGAGCAGTACTTC CASSYRFTSYEQYF - - TRBJ2-7 TRBV6-5
TGTGCCAGCAGAACCGGACAGGGCGGAGAAAAACTGTTTTTT CASRTGQGGEKLFF few TRBD1 TRBJ1-4 TRBV7-2
TGCAGCGTTGGGGGGACAGCAAACTATGGCTACACCTTC CSVGGTANYGYTF - TRBD1 TRBJ1-2 TRBV29-1
TGCGCCAGCAACTCGGGACAGTCCCAATCCGAAGCTTTCTTT CASNSGQSQSEAFF - TRBD1 TRBJ1-1 TRBV5-1
TGTGCCAGCAGCTTAGAAGGGACATATTACAATGAGCGGTTCTTC CASSLEGTYYNERFF - - TRBJ2-1 TRBV7-8
TGTGCCAGCAGTTCGCGGCCTGGATATTCGAGCTCCTATAATTCACTCCTCCACTTT CASSSRPGYSSSYNSLLHF - - TRBJ1-6 TRBV6-5
TGTGCCAGCACTCTAGGGGCGGATGAGCAGTTCTTC CASTLGADEQFF few - TRBJ2-1 TRBV12-3/TRBV12-4
TGTGCCAGCAGTGAGACCGGGACAGGGTTCGATACGCAGTATTTT CASSETGTGFDTQYF few TRBD1 TRBJ2-3 TRBV6-4
TGTGCCAGCAGTGACTTTGGGAACACTGAAGCTTTCTTT CASSDFGNTEAFF few - TRBJ1-1 TRBV6-1
TGTGCCAGCAGTTTTGCTGCCACTGAAGCTTTCTTT CASSFAATEAFF - - TRBJ1-1 TRBV12-3/TRBV12-4
TGTGCCACCAGTGATTCCCGACAGGGAAAAGCCTACAATGAGCAGTTCTTC CATSDSRQGKAYNEQFF - TRBD1 TRBJ2-1 TRBV24-1